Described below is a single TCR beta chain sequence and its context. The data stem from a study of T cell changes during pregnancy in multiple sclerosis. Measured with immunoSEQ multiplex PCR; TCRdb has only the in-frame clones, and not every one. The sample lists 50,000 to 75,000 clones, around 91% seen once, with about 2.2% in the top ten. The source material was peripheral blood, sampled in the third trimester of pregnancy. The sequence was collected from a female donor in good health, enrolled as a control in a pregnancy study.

The CDR3 coding sequence is TGCGCCAGCAGCCTCCGGGACACCCTGTTCTTC. This sequence encodes CASSLRDTLFF. This chain connects TRBV5-1 to TRBJ2-1; tentative D call: TRBD1 (6 bases). The germline V gene has CDR1 SGHRS and CDR2 YFSETQ. Trimming stripped 4 bases from V and 15 bases from J, with 14 bases between. The CDR3 totals 11 residues.